One and the same sample provided the 2 T cell receptor beta chains below, sequenced in a study of cytomegalovirus exposure and HLA in healthy donors. The study ran its PCR with 60 Vbeta and 13 Jbeta primers. Method: immunoSEQ multiplex PCR; TCRdb's copy keeps in-frame clones and lacks some. This sample has about 120,000 clones, with under 70% found just once. Sequenced input: PBMCs. These receptors came from a man between 25 and 39 years old in good health and CMV-seropositive.

The rearrangement joins TRBV7-3 to TRBJ2-1; the match to TRBD2 covers 13 bases. Germline CDR1 and CDR2: SGHTA and FQGTGA. The CDR3 is 17 amino acids. With 2 bases clipped from V and 5 bases from J, the junction kept 6 bases outside the gene matches. The CDR3 DNA sequence: TGTGCCAGCAGCTTATGGACTAGCGGGGGTTCGAACAATGAGCAGTTCTTC. This translates into CASSLWTSGGSNNEQFF.

The chain carries TRBV12-5 and TRBJ1-4; 8 bases are a match to TRBD1. Germline V gene lookup returns CDR1 LGHNT and CDR2 FRNRAP. The CDR3 has 13 amino acids. After removal of 10 bases from V and 8 bases from J, the junction contained 9 bases not matched to a gene. In DNA, the CDR3 is TGTGCTACAGGGGGCGCTTCGGGGGAAAAACTGTTTTTT. Its translation is CATGGASGEKLFF. Combining the CDR3 with reference TRBV12-5 and TRBJ1-4 gives the whole variable domain DARVTQTPRHKVTEMGQEVTMRCQPILGHNTVFWYRQTMMQGLELLAYFRNRAPLDDSGMPKDRFSAEMPDATLATLKIQPSEPRDSAVYFCATGGASGEKLFFGSGTQLSVL.